This is a list of T cell receptor beta chains from one sample in a study of blood T cell repertoires in COVID-19. Using immunoSEQ multiplex PCR, the repertoire was profiled, and TCRdb retains in-frame clones only, with some absent. Of 57,000 or so clones listed, approximately 86% were seen once; the top ten hold more than 14%. The sequencing sample was made of peripheral blood. These receptors were taken from a human donor in a cohort sampled during active COVID-19. Each CDR3 is given with its conserved first and last residue. D genes are given only for firm matches. Clone size is stated in some rows and not others, as once, few, many or a class when expanded.

j_gene | abundance | v_gene | d_gene | CDR3nt | CDR3aa
TRBJ2-1 | - | TRBV19 | - | TGTGCCGCCACGGAGGGGGCGCGTCAGTTCTTC | CAATEGARQFF
TRBJ1-2 | - | TRBV5-1 | - | TGCGCCAGCAGCTTAGGGGATGCGAACTATGGCTACACCTTC | CASSLGDANYGYTF
TRBJ1-4 | - | TRBV4-1 | - | TGCGCCAGCAGCCTCCTCCCGTCGGCGGGGGAAAAACTGTTTTTT | CASSLLPSAGEKLFF
TRBJ2-7 | - | TRBV5-1 | TRBD1 | TGCGCCAGCAGCTTACTGACAGGGGTGGGGTACGAGCAGTACTTC | CASSLLTGVGYEQYF
TRBJ2-1 | - | TRBV27 | TRBD1 | TGTGCCAGCAGTTTGGGCAGGGGGAATGAGCAGTTCTTC | CASSLGRGNEQFF
TRBJ1-3 | - | TRBV7-8 | TRBD1 | TGTGCCAGCAGCTTAAACGACAGGGGGCGAGGAAACACCATATATTTT | CASSLNDRGRGNTIYF
TRBJ1-2 | once | TRBV28 | - | TGTGCCAGCAGTTTTGGAGGTGGGAGCTACACCTTC | CASSFGGGSYTF
TRBJ2-5 | - | TRBV5-4 | TRBD2 | TGTGCCAGCAGCGGGACTAGCGAGACCCAGTACTTC | CASSGTSETQYF
TRBJ2-5 | - | TRBV7-3 | TRBD2 | TGTGCCAGCAGCCCTAGCGGGAGCGGGAGGACCCAGTACTTC | CASSPSGSGRTQYF
TRBJ1-1 | - | TRBV11-3 | - | TGTGCCAGCAGCTTAAGCGGAGTCACTGAAGCTTTCTTT | CASSLSGVTEAFF
TRBJ1-1 | - | TRBV5-4 | - | TGTGCCAGCAGCTCCAGAGGGGGGAACACTGAAGCTTTCTTT | CASSSRGGNTEAFF
TRBJ1-1 | - | TRBV25-1 | - | TGTGCCAGCAGTCGAACCGGGAACACTGAAGCTTTCTTT | CASSRTGNTEAFF
TRBJ2-5 | - | TRBV27 | - | TGTGCCAGCAGTTTATCGAGATTACAAGAGACCCAGTACTTC | CASSLSRLQETQYF
TRBJ2-4 | once | TRBV4-1 | TRBD2 | TGCGCCAGCAGCCCGGGACTAGCGGGAGGCCCACGTAAAAACATTCAGTACTTC | CASSPGLAGGPRKNIQYF
TRBJ2-3 | - | TRBV5-6 | - | TGTGCCAGCAGCTCCCCAGGGTTGCGGGATACGCAGTATTTT | CASSSPGLRDTQYF
TRBJ2-5 | once | TRBV7-9 | TRBD2 | TGTGCCAGCAGCTTAGGCCTAGCGGGAGTTCGAGGAGAGACCCAGTACTTC | CASSLGLAGVRGETQYF
TRBJ2-2 | once | TRBV6-2/TRBV6-3 | TRBD2 | TGTGCCAGCAGCCCCGGACTAGCGGGAGGAATCGGCGGGGAGCTGTTTTTT | CASSPGLAGGIGGELFF
TRBJ2-7 | - | TRBV28 | - | TGTGCCAGCAGGGATTGGAGGGGCCCCTACGAGCAGTACTTC | CASRDWRGPYEQYF
TRBJ1-2 | - | TRBV28 | - | TGTGCCAGCAGTTTTTCTAATGGCTACACCTTC | CASSFSNGYTF
TRBJ1-2 | - | TRBV7-2 | - | TGTGCCAGCAGCTTAGGGGGGGACTATGGCTACACCTTC | CASSLGGDYGYTF
TRBJ2-5 | - | TRBV11-2 | - | TGTGCCAGCAGCTTAGGAAGGAGCGGGCTCTTAGAGACCCAGTACTTC | CASSLGRSGLLETQYF
TRBJ2-7 | - | TRBV27 | TRBD2 | TGTGCCAGCAGTCTCGCGCCCACCCTACTAGCGCGACCCTACGAGCAGTACTTC | CASSLAPTLLARPYEQYF
TRBJ1-5 | few | TRBV19 | TRBD1 | TGTGCCAGTAGTCTCTGGACAGGGGATCAGCCCCAGCATTTT | CASSLWTGDQPQHF
TRBJ2-7 | few | TRBV7-3 | TRBD1 | TGTGCCAGCAGCCTTATGACAGGGTCGGCCTACGAGCAGTACTTC | CASSLMTGSAYEQYF
TRBJ2-4 | - | TRBV7-6 | - | TGTGCCAGCAGGACCTCGGGGAAGCCTAAAAACATTCAGTACTTC | CASRTSGKPKNIQYF
TRBJ2-3 | - | TRBV5-5 | - | TGTGCCAGCAGCCTCGGGGGAGATACGCAGTATTTT | CASSLGGDTQYF
TRBJ1-5 | - | TRBV12-3/TRBV12-4 | - | TGTGCCAGCAGTTTTAGTAATCAGCCCCAGCATTTT | CASSFSNQPQHF
TRBJ2-1 | few | TRBV6-5 | - | TGTGCCAGCAGTTACTCCGCCGGCTACAATGAGCAGTTCTTC | CASSYSAGYNEQFF
TRBJ1-2 | - | TRBV7-2 | TRBD1 | TGTGCCAGCAGCCCGACAGGGTATGGCTACACCTTC | CASSPTGYGYTF
TRBJ1-3 | once | TRBV24-1 | TRBD1 | TGTGCCACCAGTGATTCCGGGACAGGGAATGGAAACACCATATATTTT | CATSDSGTGNGNTIYF
TRBJ2-2 | few | TRBV6-1 | TRBD2 | TGTGCCAGCAGTGAGAGCAGGACTAGCGGTAGAAACACCGGGGAGCTGTTTTTT | CASSESRTSGRNTGELFF
TRBJ2-7 | - | TRBV19 | TRBD1 | TGTGCCAGTAGTACCCCGGGGACAGGGAACTACGAGCAGTACTTC | CASSTPGTGNYEQYF
TRBJ2-5 | many | TRBV7-3 | TRBD2 | TGTGCCAGCAGCCTGAGCGGGACGGGAGAGACCCAGTACTTC | CASSLSGTGETQYF
TRBJ2-1 | - | TRBV5-4 | TRBD2 | TGTGCCAGCAGCCCGGCGCCGGGACTAGCGGGAGGATACGAGCAGTTCTTC | CASSPAPGLAGGYEQFF
TRBJ2-3 | - | TRBV6-5 | TRBD2 | TGTGCCAGCAGAAGGACTAGCACTAGCACAGATACGCAGTATTTT | CASRRTSTSTDTQYF
TRBJ2-7 | - | TRBV18 | - | TGTGCCAGCTCACCACCGTCCAGCCTAGCGGAGCAGTACTTC | CASSPPSSLAEQYF
TRBJ2-7 | - | TRBV10-3 | TRBD1 | TGTGCCATCGGGGACAGGGGGAGCTCCTACGAGCAGTACTTC | CAIGDRGSSYEQYF
TRBJ2-1 | - | TRBV5-1 | - | TGCGCCAGCAGCTTGGGGCTAGTTGGCGGTGAGCAGTTCTTC | CASSLGLVGGEQFF
TRBJ2-7 | - | TRBV6-6 | TRBD2 | TGTGCCAGCAGCCAGAAGCGGGAACTATCCTACGAGCAGTACTTC | CASSQKRELSYEQYF
TRBJ2-2 | - | TRBV4-1 | TRBD2 | TGCGCCAGCAGCCAAGGTTGGGGGGGGAACACCGGGGAGCTGTTTTTT | CASSQGWGGNTGELFF
TRBJ2-2 | - | TRBV9 | TRBD2 | TGTGCCAGCAGCGTAGACCCGGGGAGGGTCGCCGGGGAGCTGTTTTTT | CASSVDPGRVAGELFF
TRBJ2-3 | - | TRBV27 | TRBD1 | TGTGCCAGCAGCCGGGGACAGGGGGCAGATACGCAGTATTTT | CASSRGQGADTQYF
TRBJ2-2 | - | TRBV5-6 | - | TGTGCCAGCAGCTTGCGACGGGGGTATGGGGAGCTGTTTTTT | CASSLRRGYGELFF
TRBJ2-3 | once | TRBV7-8 | TRBD2 | TGTGCCAGCAGCTTAGCGCTACTAGCGGGAGCGCCAGATACGCAGTATTTT | CASSLALLAGAPDTQYF
TRBJ2-5 | - | TRBV9 | - | TGTGCCAGCAACCTTTCCCCGCGAAGCGAGACCCAGTACTTC | CASNLSPRSETQYF
TRBJ2-3 | - | TRBV6-6 | - | TGTGCCAGCAGTTCACGGGCAGATACGCAGTATTTT | CASSSRADTQYF
TRBJ1-2 | once | TRBV23-1 | TRBD1 | TGCGCCAGCAGTCAATTACAGGGGGCTGATCTGTATGGCTACACCTTC | CASSQLQGADLYGYTF
TRBJ2-1 | - | TRBV27 | TRBD1 | TGTGCCAGCAGTTTATCCGGGACAGGGAAGAACAATGAGCAGTTCTTC | CASSLSGTGKNNEQFF
TRBJ1-2 | - | TRBV27 | TRBD1 | TGTGCCAGCAGGACAGGGGGGTATGGCTACACCTTC | CASRTGGYGYTF
TRBJ2-7 | - | TRBV5-1 | TRBD1 | TGCGCCAGCAGCTTGGGACAGGGGGCAAGGAGGGAGCAGTACTTC | CASSLGQGARREQYF
TRBJ2-1 | - | TRBV11-3 | TRBD2 | TGTGCCAGCAGCTTACGGGAGCGGGAGGGGCCCTACAATGAGCAGTTCTTC | CASSLREREGPYNEQFF
TRBJ2-2 | few | TRBV7-7 | TRBD2 | TGTGCCAGCAGCTTCTTAGCGGGAGGACACACCGGGGAGCTGTTTTTT | CASSFLAGGHTGELFF